This is a list of T cell receptor beta chains from one sample in a study of CD8 T cells in ankylosing spondylitis. TCRdb passed the 5' RACE reads through MiXCR, listing each CDR3 protein once. This sample has 350,000 to 450,000 distinct CDR3 sequences, with approximately 22% found just once. Input material: blood, either unsorted or a sorted T cell fraction (not recorded which). The receptors originated from a male donor with ankylosing spondylitis or in good health (not recorded which). The CDR3 runs from the conserved cysteine through the conserved F or W. Fields, in order: D gene, clone size, J gene, V gene, CDR3 protein, CDR3 DNA. A D gene is named only where the DNA matches it firmly. The listing skips clone size in some rows; elsewhere it reads once, few, many or a size class.

d_gene: .; abundance: .; j_gene: TRBJ2-3; v_gene: TRBV7-2; CDR3aa: CASSLGVVRDTQYF; CDR3nt: TGTGCCAGCAGCTTAGGCGTAGTCAGAGATACGCAGTATTTT
d_gene: .; abundance: many; j_gene: TRBJ1-5; v_gene: TRBV20-1; CDR3aa: CSATGLPSNQPQHF; CDR3nt: TGCAGTGCTACCGGGCTCCCGAGCAATCAGCCCCAGCATTTT
d_gene: .; abundance: .; j_gene: TRBJ2-3; v_gene: TRBV12-3/TRBV12-4; CDR3aa: CASSLAGGPGDTQYF; CDR3nt: TGTGCCAGCAGTTTAGCGGGGGGGCCCGGAGATACGCAGTATTTT
d_gene: .; abundance: few; j_gene: TRBJ2-2; v_gene: TRBV28; CDR3aa: CASSPLQGWGTGELFF; CDR3nt: TGTGCCAGCAGTCCCCTACAGGGCTGGGGGACCGGGGAGCTGTTTTTT
d_gene: TRBD1; abundance: .; j_gene: TRBJ2-1; v_gene: TRBV19; CDR3aa: CASSIGTGVNEQFF; CDR3nt: TGTGCCAGTAGTATCGGGACAGGGGTGAATGAGCAGTTCTTC
d_gene: .; abundance: .; j_gene: TRBJ2-1; v_gene: TRBV20-1; CDR3aa: CSALDSPYNEQFF; CDR3nt: TGCAGTGCCCTGGACAGCCCATACAATGAGCAGTTCTTC
d_gene: .; abundance: .; j_gene: TRBJ2-2; v_gene: TRBV7-9; CDR3aa: CASSFGSGTGELFF; CDR3nt: TGTGCCAGCAGCTTTGGCAGCGGCACCGGGGAGCTGTTTTTT
d_gene: .; abundance: .; j_gene: TRBJ1-6; v_gene: TRBV6-4; CDR3aa: CASSDSTANSPLHF; CDR3nt: TGTGCCAGCAGTGACTCGACCGCCAATTCACCCCTCCACTTT
d_gene: .; abundance: .; j_gene: TRBJ2-3; v_gene: TRBV6-1; CDR3aa: CASSPSGARGDTQYF; CDR3nt: TGTGCCAGCAGCCCTTCCGGGGCCCGCGGAGATACGCAGTATTTT
d_gene: .; abundance: .; j_gene: TRBJ2-7; v_gene: TRBV3-1; CDR3aa: CASSQKIGDVGVDEQYF; CDR3nt: TGTGCCAGCAGCCAAAAGATTGGAGATGTGGGGGTAGACGAGCAGTACTTC
d_gene: .; abundance: .; j_gene: TRBJ2-1; v_gene: TRBV4-1; CDR3aa: CASSQEGVSTNNEQFF; CDR3nt: TGCGCCAGCAGCCAAGAGGGGGTATCGACGAACAATGAGCAGTTCTTC
d_gene: .; abundance: .; j_gene: TRBJ2-7; v_gene: TRBV5-6; CDR3aa: CASSQNTMGEVPHGEQYF; CDR3nt: TGTGCCAGCAGCCAAAACACCATGGGGGAGGTTCCCCACGGGGAGCAGTATTTC
d_gene: TRBD2; abundance: .; j_gene: TRBJ2-1; v_gene: TRBV7-6; CDR3aa: CASSYSGTKPNEQFF; CDR3nt: TGTGCCAGCAGTTATTCCGGGACTAAGCCCAATGAGCAGTTCTTC
d_gene: TRBD1; abundance: .; j_gene: TRBJ1-2; v_gene: TRBV4-1; CDR3aa: CASSTDSGGFYGYTF; CDR3nt: TGCGCCAGCAGCACCGACTCAGGGGGCTTCTATGGCTACACCTTC
d_gene: TRBD1; abundance: few; j_gene: TRBJ2-5; v_gene: TRBV12-3/TRBV12-4; CDR3aa: CASSTGGIEETQYF; CDR3nt: TGTGCCAGCAGTACAGGGGGCATTGAGGAGACCCAGTACTTC
d_gene: .; abundance: few; j_gene: TRBJ1-6; v_gene: TRBV3-1; CDR3aa: CASRGVHLTYNSPLHF; CDR3nt: TGTGCCAGCCGGGGTGTGCACTTGACCTATAATTCACCCCTCCACTTT
d_gene: .; abundance: .; j_gene: TRBJ2-7; v_gene: TRBV10-3; CDR3aa: CAIYSGGPYEQYF; CDR3nt: TGTGCCATCTACTCCGGGGGCCCCTACGAGCAGTACTTC
d_gene: .; abundance: .; j_gene: TRBJ2-7; v_gene: TRBV9; CDR3aa: CASSGDYGQGPDNEQYF; CDR3nt: TGTGCCAGCAGCGGGGACTACGGACAGGGTCCAGATAACGAGCAGTACTTC
d_gene: .; abundance: few; j_gene: TRBJ2-3; v_gene: TRBV12-3/TRBV12-4; CDR3aa: CASSFGRAKDTQYF; CDR3nt: TGTGCCAGCAGTTTCGGCAGGGCAAAAGATACGCAGTATTTT
d_gene: .; abundance: few; j_gene: TRBJ2-1; v_gene: TRBV27; CDR3aa: CASSLFGSYNEQFF; CDR3nt: TGTGCCAGCAGTTTATTTGGCTCCTACAATGAGCAGTTCTTC
d_gene: TRBD1; abundance: .; j_gene: TRBJ2-1; v_gene: TRBV4-2; CDR3aa: CASSQEESGGLDNEQFF; CDR3nt: TGTGCCAGCAGCCAAGAGGAGTCAGGGGGCCTAGACAATGAGCAGTTCTTC
d_gene: .; abundance: few; j_gene: TRBJ2-5; v_gene: TRBV12-3/TRBV12-4; CDR3aa: CASSEAIQETQYF; CDR3nt: TGTGCCAGCAGTGAGGCGATACAAGAGACCCAGTACTTC